One sample yielded the 2 T cell receptor beta chains listed below, sequenced in a study of blood T cells in healthy people across ages. Alongside a J-beta primer mix, a sample-barcoded 5' primer served in a second PCR lasting roughly 7 to 12 cycles. Each CDR3 protein is one row after TCRdb ran MiXCR on the 5' RACE reads. The table has 800,000 or so distinct CDR3 sequences, around two thirds seen once; the top ten hold about a quarter. The specimen was blood. The receptors were sampled from a man aged 25 to 40 in good health.

This clonotype occurred once. V and J are TRBV24-1 and TRBJ2-1; either TRBD1 or TRBD2 may fit D (5 bases each). The length of the CDR3 is 18 residues. V shed 2 bases and J shed 8 bases, with 24 bases lying between them. Germline V gene sequence: CDR1 KGHDR, CDR2 SFDVKD. CDR3 sequence (DNA): TGTGCCACCAGTGATTCCCCCGCCATCGGGACGACATGGCATGAGCAGTTCTTC. Its translation is CATSDSPAIGTTWHEQFF.

This clonotype was counted a few times. The rearrangement links TRBV12-3 or TRBV12-4 to TRBJ2-1; 7 bases are shared with TRBD1. Trimming took 4 bases from V and 4 from J; bases not matched to a gene: 4. The CDR3 contains 14 residues. The CDR3 is CASSYGTAYNEQFF. The CDR3 nucleotides read TGTGCCAGCAGTTACGGGACAGCTTACAATGAGCAGTTCTTC.